There are a few counts of the clone carrying this T cell receptor beta chain. The CDR3 consists of 13 residues. J gave up 6 bases and V 3 bases, and 6 bases lay outside the gene matches. The germline V gene has CDR1 SQVTM and CDR2 ANQGSEA. As for treatment: oral pan-JAK inhibitor, 5-10 mg twice daily. Extracted RNA was reverse transcribed, and the resulting cDNA served as sequencing template. The table came from immunoSEQ multiplex PCR; TCRdb's copy has only in-frame clones and leaves some out. Of about 120,000 clones listed, around 53% are singletons. The data derive from a study of CD8+ T cells in alopecia areata.

The TCR comes from a human donor with alopecia areata. This material consisted of CD4+ T cells sorted from blood, taken at week 4, from a patient treated with tofacitinib. This chain uses TRBV29-1 with TRBJ2-3; TRBD1 matches at 7 bases. In DNA form, the CDR3 reads TGCAGCGTTGACTCAGGGGGAACCGATACGCAGTATTTT. Translating gives CSVDSGGTDTQYF.